The following is a T cell receptor (beta chain) sequence with its context. Its antigen is as yet unknown. The data were taken from a study of cytomegalovirus exposure and HLA in healthy donors. In the PCR, 60 Vbeta and 13 Jbeta primers were used. The method was immunoSEQ multiplex PCR; TCRdb's version includes in-frame clones alone and lacks a portion of them. The repertoire holds about 140,000 clones, around 80% seen once, with roughly 2.2% in the top ten. Each donor was healthy, and each was a bone marrow donor. The CDR3 is made up of 15 amino acids. The V gene lost 0 bases and the J gene lost 4 bases, with 9 bases spanning the gap. Per germline, CDR1 SGHDN and CDR2 FVKESK. Broader study findings: Within an earlier analysis, most TCR beta V segments proved productive either about 90% or about 30% of the time.

V is TRBV14 and J is TRBJ2-2; tentative D call: TRBD1 (6 bases). The sequencing sample was made of PBMCs. The receptor comes from a man under 40 in good health and CMV-seronegative. The CDR3 here is CASSQESGVTGELFF. Here the CDR3 DNA reads TGTGCCAGCAGCCAAGAGTCAGGGGTCACCGGGGAGCTGTTTTTT.